The rows below give T cell receptor beta chains drawn from one sample of a study of blood T cells in healthy people across ages. TCRdb redid the calling of the 5' RACE reads with MiXCR, one entry per CDR3 protein. The sample includes 890,000 or so distinct CDR3 sequences, approximately 65% seen only once; the top ten take around a quarter. Sequences were obtained from blood. The origin of the receptors is a man between 25 and 39 years old in good health. CDR3s include the opening cysteine and the closing phenylalanine or tryptophan. Fields, in order: D gene, J gene, CDR3 length, V gene, clone size, CDR3 DNA, CDR3 protein. The D gene is left open where the match is weak. The size entry is marked missing in some rows and otherwise reads once, few, many or a size class.

D: TRBD2
J: TRBJ2-3
length: 19
V: TRBV10-3
size: NA
DNA: TGTGCCATCAGTGAGAACCCTCCGACTAGCGGGACCTCAGCAGATACGCAGTATTTT
CDR3: CAISENPPTSGTSADTQYF

D: NA
J: TRBJ2-7
length: 16
V: TRBV6-6
size: NA
DNA: TGTGCCAGCAGTTATGATGAGGCAGGGAGTTCCTACGAGCAGTACTTC
CDR3: CASSYDEAGSSYEQYF

D: NA
J: TRBJ2-1
length: 16
V: TRBV11-2
size: NA
DNA: TGTGCCAGCAGCTTCACTTCGAGGGCCGCCTACAATGAGCAGTTCTTC
CDR3: CASSFTSRAAYNEQFF

D: NA
J: TRBJ1-2
length: 14
V: TRBV14
size: few
DNA: TGTGCCAGCAGCCCTCGGCCGGGACCCGGGGGCTACACCTTC
CDR3: CASSPRPGPGGYTF

D: TRBD2
J: TRBJ2-1
length: 15
V: TRBV29-1
size: NA
DNA: TGCAGCGTGGAGCCTAGCGGGGGGATCTACAATGAGCAGTTCTTC
CDR3: CSVEPSGGIYNEQFF

D: NA
J: TRBJ2-1
length: 15
V: TRBV4-3
size: NA
DNA: TGCGCCAGCAGCCAAGGAAGGGGGGTTAGATATGAGCAGTTCTTC
CDR3: CASSQGRGVRYEQFF

D: NA
J: TRBJ2-1
length: 13
V: TRBV20-1
size: NA
DNA: TGCACTAATGGAGGGAGCTCCTACAATGAGCGGTTCTTC
CDR3: CTNGGSSYNERFF

D: NA
J: TRBJ2-7
length: 12
V: TRBV10-3
size: NA
DNA: TGTTCCATCAGTGAATTTTCGGGCGAGCAGTACTTC
CDR3: CSISEFSGEQYF

D: TRBD2
J: TRBJ2-2
length: 15
V: TRBV12-3/TRBV12-4
size: NA
DNA: TGTGCCAGCACCCTAGCGGGGGGGCAAACCGGGGAGCTGTTTTTT
CDR3: CASTLAGGQTGELFF

D: NA
J: TRBJ2-7
length: 17
V: TRBV4-2
size: NA
DNA: TGTGCCAGCAGCCAAGTCGGAGGGGGCGGGCTATCCTACGAGCAGTACTTC
CDR3: CASSQVGGGGLSYEQYF

D: NA
J: TRBJ2-5
length: 19
V: TRBV20-1
size: few
DNA: TGCAGTGCTAGAGATCGGGGAGGGACACGACTAGTATACCAAGAGACCCAGTACTTC
CDR3: CSARDRGGTRLVYQETQYF

D: NA
J: TRBJ2-1
length: 16
V: TRBV4-3
size: NA
DNA: TGCGCCAGCAGCCAAGATAGTGCATTGAGGGGTACTGAGCAGTTCTTC
CDR3: CASSQDSALRGTEQFF

D: NA
J: TRBJ2-7
length: 13
V: TRBV15
size: many
DNA: TGTGCCACCAGCAGAGATTGGAGCTACGAGCAGTACTTC
CDR3: CATSRDWSYEQYF

D: NA
J: TRBJ1-4
length: 14
V: TRBV12-3/TRBV12-4
size: NA
DNA: TGTGCCAGCAGCCAGGGGTGGGCTAATGAAAAACTGTTTTTT
CDR3: CASSQGWANEKLFF

D: NA
J: TRBJ2-3
length: 14
V: TRBV20-1
size: NA
DNA: TGCAGTGCTAGCGCCTGGGAGAGGGCAGATACGCAGTATTTT
CDR3: CSASAWERADTQYF

D: NA
J: TRBJ2-7
length: 14
V: TRBV7-2
size: few
DNA: TGTGCTAGCAGCTATGACCTGAGCTCCTACGAGCAGTACTTC
CDR3: CASSYDLSSYEQYF

D: TRBD1
J: TRBJ2-5
length: 15
V: TRBV7-2
size: NA
DNA: TGTGCCAGCAGCACCACCGGGACAGGTGGTTACGAGCGGTACTTC
CDR3: CASSTTGTGGYERYF

D: NA
J: TRBJ2-3
length: 16
V: TRBV6-6
size: NA
DNA: TGTGCCAGCAGCCAGACCGCTACCCATACCACAGATACGCAGTATTTT
CDR3: CASSQTATHTTDTQYF

D: NA
J: TRBJ2-1
length: 14
V: TRBV28
size: NA
DNA: TGTGCCAGCTCTCCTGACAGAGAATACAATGAGCAGTTCTTC
CDR3: CASSPDREYNEQFF

D: TRBD2
J: TRBJ2-1
length: 16
V: TRBV3-1
size: NA
DNA: TGTGCCAGCAGCCAAGATGTGACTAGCGGGGGCAATGAGCAGTTCTTC
CDR3: CASSQDVTSGGNEQFF

D: NA
J: TRBJ2-1
length: 18
V: TRBV4-3
size: few
DNA: TGCGCCAGCAGCCCCGTCCCGGGACCCTCCCTATTATACAATGAGCAGTTCTTC
CDR3: CASSPVPGPSLLYNEQFF

D: NA
J: TRBJ2-7
length: 13
V: TRBV27
size: NA
DNA: TGTGCCAGCAGTTTCTCCTCACAAAACGAGCAGTACTTC
CDR3: CASSFSSQNEQYF

D: TRBD1
J: TRBJ2-7
length: 18
V: TRBV18
size: NA
DNA: TGTGCCAGCTCACCATCCCCAGGACAGGCCTTAGGGGTCTACGAGCAGTACTTC
CDR3: CASSPSPGQALGVYEQYF

D: TRBD1
J: TRBJ2-3
length: 13
V: TRBV5-1
size: few
DNA: TGCGCCAGCAGCCAACGGGACAGTATAACGCAGTATTTT
CDR3: CASSQRDSITQYF

D: NA
J: TRBJ2-5
length: 16
V: TRBV7-7
size: NA
DNA: TGTGCCAGCAGCCCCTCTATCAGGGGGGGCCGAGAGACCCAGTACTTC
CDR3: CASSPSIRGGRETQYF

D: TRBD1
J: TRBJ2-1
length: 15
V: TRBV9
size: NA
DNA: TGTGCCAGCAGCCTCACAGACGACAGGGCTAATGAGCAGTTCTTC
CDR3: CASSLTDDRANEQFF

D: TRBD1
J: TRBJ2-1
length: 14
V: TRBV19
size: NA
DNA: TGTGCCAGTGGAGACAGGGTAGGCAACAATGAGCAGTTCTTC
CDR3: CASGDRVGNNEQFF

D: TRBD1
J: TRBJ1-1
length: 15
V: TRBV4-1
size: NA
DNA: TGCGCCAGCAGCCAGCGTACAGGGGTCGGCACTGAAGCTTTCTTT
CDR3: CASSQRTGVGTEAFF

D: NA
J: TRBJ2-6
length: 16
V: TRBV9
size: NA
DNA: TGTGCCAGCAGCCACCACAGGAGCTCTGGGGCCAACGTCCTGACTTTC
CDR3: CASSHHRSSGANVLTF

D: NA
J: TRBJ2-7
length: 12
V: TRBV27
size: few
DNA: TGTGCCAGCAGTTCCTCGGGCAACGAGCAGTACTTC
CDR3: CASSSSGNEQYF

D: NA
J: TRBJ2-5
length: 15
V: TRBV2
size: NA
DNA: TGTGCCAGCAGGGAGGACAGTAGATCCCAAGAGACCCAGTACTTC
CDR3: CASREDSRSQETQYF

D: NA
J: TRBJ2-1
length: 16
V: TRBV24-1
size: NA
DNA: TGTGCCACCAGTGATTTGGGCCGAGGCCTGGCCAATGAGCAGTTCTTC
CDR3: CATSDLGRGLANEQFF

D: TRBD2
J: TRBJ2-7
length: 17
V: TRBV9
size: NA
DNA: TGTGCCAGCAGCGTAGTGAGCCGGGAGGGGACCCCCTACGAGCAGTACTTC
CDR3: CASSVVSREGTPYEQYF

D: NA
J: TRBJ2-7
length: 10
V: TRBV20-1
size: NA
DNA: TGCAGTGCTAGGGAGCACGAGCAGTACTTC
CDR3: CSAREHEQYF

D: TRBD1
J: TRBJ1-4
length: 17
V: TRBV27
size: NA
DNA: TGTGCCAGCAGTCCCCTGGACAGGCTTGCAACTAATGAAAAACTGTTTTTT
CDR3: CASSPLDRLATNEKLFF

D: TRBD1
J: TRBJ2-1
length: 14
V: TRBV12-3/TRBV12-4
size: NA
DNA: TGTGCCAGCAGCCCCGGGACAGCCTACAATGAGCAGTTCTTC
CDR3: CASSPGTAYNEQFF

D: NA
J: TRBJ2-1
length: 16
V: TRBV7-9
size: few
DNA: TGTGCCAGCAGCTCATTAGTGGCCAGAGGCTATCTTGAGCAGTTCTTC
CDR3: CASSSLVARGYLEQFF

D: NA
J: TRBJ2-6
length: 13
V: TRBV14
size: few
DNA: TGTGCCAGCGGCTACTCTGGGGCCACCGTCCTGACTTTC
CDR3: CASGYSGATVLTF

D: NA
J: TRBJ1-2
length: 12
V: TRBV6-2/TRBV6-3
size: many
DNA: TGTGCCAGCACCGGGGGCAGCGGCGGCTACACCTTC
CDR3: CASTGGSGGYTF

D: TRBD2
J: TRBJ2-3
length: 16
V: TRBV9
size: NA
DNA: TGTGCCAGCAGCGGAGGGGAGCGGGGAGTCACAGATACGCAGTATTTT
CDR3: CASSGGERGVTDTQYF

D: NA
J: TRBJ2-2
length: 17
V: TRBV24-1
size: once
DNA: TGTGCCACCAGTGATTGGGACCGCGCGGGGCACACCGGGGAGCTGTTTTTT
CDR3: CATSDWDRAGHTGELFF

D: NA
J: TRBJ2-3
length: 14
V: TRBV4-2
size: NA
DNA: TGTGCCAGCAGCCAAGTTACTAGCACAGATACGCAGTATTTT
CDR3: CASSQVTSTDTQYF

D: NA
J: TRBJ2-4
length: 15
V: TRBV7-2
size: few
DNA: TGTGCCAGCAGCTTCGCCGGGACTGGCAGGAACATTCAGTACTTC
CDR3: CASSFAGTGRNIQYF